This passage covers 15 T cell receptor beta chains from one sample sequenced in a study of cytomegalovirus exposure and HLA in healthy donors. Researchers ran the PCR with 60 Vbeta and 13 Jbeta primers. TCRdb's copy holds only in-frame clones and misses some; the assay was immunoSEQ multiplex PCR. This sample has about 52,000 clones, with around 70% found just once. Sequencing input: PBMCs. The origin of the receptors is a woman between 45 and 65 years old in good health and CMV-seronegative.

The CDR3 coding sequence is TGTGCCAGCAGTTTAAGGACAGGGAGTGAAAAACTGTTTTTT. It translates to CASSLRTGSEKLFF. The rearrangement joins TRBV27 to TRBJ1-4, with TRBD1 identical over 8 bases. V dropped 2 bases and J dropped 7; count of bases not matched to a gene: 3. CDR3 length equals 14 residues. Germline CDR1 MNHEY, CDR2 SMNVEV (reference sequence).

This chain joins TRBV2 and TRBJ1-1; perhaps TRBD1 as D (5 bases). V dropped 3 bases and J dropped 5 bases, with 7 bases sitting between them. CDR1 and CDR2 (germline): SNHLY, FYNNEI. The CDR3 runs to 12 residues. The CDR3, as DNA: TGTGCCAGCAGTGAGGGGGGGACTGAAGCTTTCTTT. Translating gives CASSEGGTEAFF.

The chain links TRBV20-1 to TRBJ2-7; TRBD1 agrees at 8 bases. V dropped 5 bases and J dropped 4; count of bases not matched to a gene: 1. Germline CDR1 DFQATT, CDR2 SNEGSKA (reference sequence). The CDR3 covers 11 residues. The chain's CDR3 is CSAGTGYEQYF. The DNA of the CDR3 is TGCAGTGCTGGGACAGGATACGAGCAGTACTTC.

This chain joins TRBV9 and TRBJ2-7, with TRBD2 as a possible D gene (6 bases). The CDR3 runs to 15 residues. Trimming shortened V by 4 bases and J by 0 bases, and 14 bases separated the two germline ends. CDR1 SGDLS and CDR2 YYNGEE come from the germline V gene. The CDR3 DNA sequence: TGTGCCAGCAGCAGTAGCGGTTCTAGCTCCTACGAGCAGTACTTC. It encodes CASSSSGSSSYEQYF.

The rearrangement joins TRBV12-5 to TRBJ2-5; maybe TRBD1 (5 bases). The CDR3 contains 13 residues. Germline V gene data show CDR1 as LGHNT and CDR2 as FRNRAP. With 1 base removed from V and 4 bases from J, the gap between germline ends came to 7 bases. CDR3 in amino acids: CASGLGTTETQYF. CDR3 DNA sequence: TGTGCTAGTGGTTTGGGGACAACAGAGACCCAGTACTTC. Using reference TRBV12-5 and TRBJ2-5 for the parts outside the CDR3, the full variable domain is DARVTQTPRHKVTEMGQEVTMRCQPILGHNTVFWYRQTMMQGLELLAYFRNRAPLDDSGMPKDRFSAEMPDATLATLKIQPSEPRDSAVYFCASGLGTTETQYFGPGTRLLVL.

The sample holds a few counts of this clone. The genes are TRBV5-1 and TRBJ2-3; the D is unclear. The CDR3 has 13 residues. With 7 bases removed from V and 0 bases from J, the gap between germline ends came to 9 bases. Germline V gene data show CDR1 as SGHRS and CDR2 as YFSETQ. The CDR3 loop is CASGTQSTDTQYF. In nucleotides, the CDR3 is TGCGCCAGCGGCACGCAGAGCACAGATACGCAGTATTTT.

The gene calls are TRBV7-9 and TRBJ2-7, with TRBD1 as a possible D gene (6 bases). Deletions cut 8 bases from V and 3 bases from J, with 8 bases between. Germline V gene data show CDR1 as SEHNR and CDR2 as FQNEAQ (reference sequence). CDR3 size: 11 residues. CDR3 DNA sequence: TGTGCCAGCTGGACAGACTACGAGCAGTACTTC. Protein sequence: CASWTDYEQYF. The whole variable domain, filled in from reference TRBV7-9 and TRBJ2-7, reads DTGVSQNPRHKITKRGQNVTFRCDPISEHNRLYWYRQTLGQGPEFLTYFQNEAQLEKSRLLSDRFSAERPKGSFSTLEIQRTEQGDSAMYLCASWTDYEQYFGPGTRLTVT.

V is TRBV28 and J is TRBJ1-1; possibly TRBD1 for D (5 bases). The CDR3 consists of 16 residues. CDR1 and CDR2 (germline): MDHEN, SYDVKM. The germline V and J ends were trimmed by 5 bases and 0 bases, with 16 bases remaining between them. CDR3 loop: CASSIRPTVMNTEAFF. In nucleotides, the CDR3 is TGTGCCAGCAGTATCCGCCCGACAGTTATGAACACTGAAGCTTTCTTT.

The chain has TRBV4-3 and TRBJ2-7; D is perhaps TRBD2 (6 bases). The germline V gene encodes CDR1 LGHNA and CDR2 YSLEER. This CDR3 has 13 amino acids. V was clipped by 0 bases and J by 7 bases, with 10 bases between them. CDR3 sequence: CASSQDWREEQYF. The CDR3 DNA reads TGCGCCAGCAGCCAAGATTGGAGGGAAGAGCAGTACTTC.

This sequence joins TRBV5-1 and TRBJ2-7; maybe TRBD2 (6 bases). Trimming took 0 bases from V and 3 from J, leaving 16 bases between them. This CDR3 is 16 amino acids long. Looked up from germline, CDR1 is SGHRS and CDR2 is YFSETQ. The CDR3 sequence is CASSLALPGEDYEQYF. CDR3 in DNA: TGCGCCAGCAGCTTGGCCCTTCCGGGAGAAGACTACGAGCAGTACTTC.

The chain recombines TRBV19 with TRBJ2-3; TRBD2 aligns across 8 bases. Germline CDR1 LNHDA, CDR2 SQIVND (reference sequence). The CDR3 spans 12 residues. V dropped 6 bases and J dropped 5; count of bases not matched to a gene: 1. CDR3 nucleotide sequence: TGTGCCAGTAGCACTAGCGGAGATACGCAGTATTTT. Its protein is CASSTSGDTQYF.

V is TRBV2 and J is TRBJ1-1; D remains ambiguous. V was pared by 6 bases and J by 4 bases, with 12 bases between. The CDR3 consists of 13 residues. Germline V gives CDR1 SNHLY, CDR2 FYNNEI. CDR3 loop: CASSREQTTEAFF. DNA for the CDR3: TGTGCCAGCAGCCGGGAGCAGACCACTGAAGCTTTCTTT.

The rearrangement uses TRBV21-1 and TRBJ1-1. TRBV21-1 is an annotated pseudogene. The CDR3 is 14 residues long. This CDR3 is CASSPEVWGSEAFF. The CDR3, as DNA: TGTGCCAGCAGCCCGGAGGTTTGGGGTTCTGAAGCTTTCTTT.

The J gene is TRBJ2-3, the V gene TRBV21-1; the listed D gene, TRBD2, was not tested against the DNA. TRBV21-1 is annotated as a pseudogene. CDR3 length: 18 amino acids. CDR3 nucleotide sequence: TGTGCCAGCGGGGCGACGGCGGGGGGGTTATTGATCCCAGATACGCAGTATTTT. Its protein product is CASGATAGGLLIPDTQYF.

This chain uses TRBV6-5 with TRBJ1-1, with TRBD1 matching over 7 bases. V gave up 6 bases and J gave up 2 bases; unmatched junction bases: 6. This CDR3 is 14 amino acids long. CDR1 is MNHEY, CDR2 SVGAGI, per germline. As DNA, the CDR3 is TGTGCCAGCAGCACCCGACAGGGAAACACTGAAGCTTTCTTT. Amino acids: CASSTRQGNTEAFF.